The entry below describes one T cell receptor (beta chain). The antigen remains undetermined. Produced via immunoSEQ multiplex PCR; TCRdb's table is partial and in-frame only. The table includes about 56,000 clones, over 80% detected once. The CDR3 is made up of 15 amino acids. Germline CDR1 is MNHEY and CDR2 is SVGAGI. Trimming removed 2 bases at V and 7 bases at J, with 12 bases between. Time point reported: week 23, last vaccination. Every vaccine dose comprised 300 ug of mutant IDH1 20-mer peptide plus topical imiquimod. The data are from a study of a mutant IDH1 vaccine in newly diagnosed glioma. Study details: The initiation of vaccination occurred 4-6 weeks after radiotherapy alone, or with temozolomide cycles. There were roughly 62% males and around 40% females among treated patients, whose mean age was about 44 years. Antecedent treatment encompassed radiotherapy, temozolomide, or their combination; the majority received both.

The receptor comes from a man between 40 and 49 years old with glioma. V gene TRBV6-5 combines with J gene TRBJ1-6; the D gene is possibly TRBD1 (5 bases). The sample in question was PBMCs, obtained from a glioma patient whose treatment included an IDH1 peptide vaccine. In nucleotides, the CDR3 is TGTGCCAGCAGTTACGAGACAGCGCAAAATTCACCCCTCCACTTT. Residues: CASSYETAQNSPLHF.